One and the same sample provided the 11 T cell receptor beta chains below, sequenced in a study of control samples from healthy donors and cancer patients. TCRdb's table, derived via immunoSEQ multiplex PCR, lists solely in-frame clones and lacks some. Of more than 85,000 clones listed, under 90% are singletons. The sample taken for sequencing was blood. The receptors stem from a woman aged 50 to 60 in good health.

This chain uses TRBV20-1 with TRBJ2-1, with D possibly matching TRBD2 (5 bases). V was cut by 3 bases and J by 10 bases, with 10 bases left in between. The CDR3 spans 11 residues. Germline CDR1 reads DFQATT; CDR2 reads SNEGSKA (reference sequence). CDR3 sequence: CSASEGWEQFF. The CDR3 DNA sequence: TGCAGTGCTAGCGAGGGCTGGGAGCAGTTCTTC.

This clone appeared a few times. The J gene is TRBJ2-3, the V gene TRBV5-4; D unclear. The germline gives CDR1 SGHNT, CDR2 YYREEE (reference sequence). The CDR3 loop spans 12 amino acids. Trimming left V 1 base short and J 4 bases short, with 4 bases between. This CDR3 reads CASSLSADTQYF. CDR3 sequence (DNA): TGTGCCAGCAGCTTGTCCGCAGATACGCAGTATTTT.

The V and J genes are TRBV7-8 and TRBJ1-1, with a tentative D call TRBD1 (5 bases). The V end lost 5 bases, the J end lost 1 base, and 14 bases lay between the germline ends. The germline V gene encodes CDR1 SGHVS and CDR2 FQNEAQ. The CDR3 covers 15 residues. The CDR3 DNA is TGTGCCAGCAGCCCCGGGGGGGGAGGGAACACTGAAGCTTTCTTT. It is translated as CASSPGGGGNTEAFF.

The chain recombines TRBV5-5 with TRBJ2-1; TRBD2 might be the D (5 bases). Trimming cost V 1 base and J 9 bases, with 8 bases left between them. CDR3 length: 12 residues. Looked up from germline, CDR1 is SGHKS and CDR2 is YYEKEE (reference sequence). CDR3 amino acids: CASSLLAGEQFF. CDR3 bases: TGTGCCAGCAGCTTGCTAGCAGGTGAGCAGTTCTTC. Looking up the rest from reference TRBV5-5 and TRBJ2-1 gives the full variable domain: DAGVTQSPTHLIKTRGQQVTLRCSPISGHKSVSWYQQVLGQGPQFIFQYYEKEERGRGNFPDRFSARQFPNYSSELNVNALLLGDSALYLCASSLLAGEQFFGPGTRLTVL.

The chain recombines TRBV6-2 or TRBV6-3 with TRBJ1-1, with a tentative D call TRBD1 (6 bases). V gave up 1 base and J gave up 5 bases, with 11 bases separating them. The CDR3 sequence is 14 residues long. Germline V gene sequence: CDR1 MNHEY, CDR2 SVGEGT. The CDR3: CASSYWGRGTEAFF. The CDR3 nucleotides are TGTGCCAGCAGTTACTGGGGGCGAGGAACTGAAGCTTTCTTT.

The sample holds a few counts of this clone. The rearrangement links TRBV7-9 to TRBJ1-5, with 8 bases fitting TRBD1. With V trimmed by 1 base and J by 4 bases, 6 bases remained unmatched. In germline, CDR1 is SEHNR, CDR2 FQNEAQ (reference sequence). The CDR3 consists of 16 residues. Here the CDR3 reads CASSLVGGQVNQPQHF. The CDR3 DNA sequence: TGTGCCAGCAGCTTAGTCGGGGGACAGGTGAATCAGCCCCAGCATTTT.

The rearrangement links TRBV3-1 (or the pseudogene TRBV3-2) to TRBJ2-3; 9 bases match TRBD2. Germline CDR1 reads LGHDT; CDR2 reads YNNKEL (reference sequence). The CDR3 covers 16 residues. Germline trimming cut 2 bases from V and 5 bases from J; bases unmatched to any gene: 8. The CDR3 DNA follows: TGTGCCAGCAGCCAATTCGGCGGGGGGGGCGGAGATACGCAGTATTTT. Protein sequence: CASSQFGGGGGDTQYF.

The chain is built from TRBV7-2 and TRBJ1-2, with 7 bases lining up with TRBD1. The V segment lost 6 bases and the J segment 7 bases; nucleotides outside the gene matches: 8. This CDR3 region has 13 residues. Germline loops: CDR1 SGHTA, CDR2 FQGNSA. The CDR3 region has the DNA TGTGCCAGCAGGTGGGACAGAACGCGTGGCTACACCTTC. Translating gives CASRWDRTRGYTF. Complete variable domain (other parts from reference TRBV7-2 and TRBJ1-2): GAGVSQSPSNKVTEKGKDVELRCDPISGHTALYWYRQSLGQGLEFLIYFQGNSAPDKSGLPSDRFSAERTGGSVSTLTIQRTQQEDSAVYLCASRWDRTRGYTFGSGTRLTVV.

Only one count was recorded for this clone. This chain uses TRBV9 with TRBJ1-1; D call uncertain. The CDR3 has 14 amino acids. The germline V gene has CDR1 SGDLS and CDR2 YYNGEE. V shed 2 bases and J shed 1 base, with 9 bases lying between them. The CDR3 spells CASSVTYTNTEAFF. CDR3 nucleotides: TGTGCCAGCAGCGTTACCTACACGAACACTGAAGCTTTCTTT.

This chain connects TRBV7-2 to TRBJ2-1, with D perhaps given as TRBD1 or TRBD2 (5 bases each). The V gene's germline CDR1 is SGHTA and CDR2 FQGNSA. The CDR3 is 13 amino acids. V was shortened by 3 bases and J by 10 bases, with 13 bases between the two germline ends. In DNA form, the CDR3 reads TGTGCCAGCAGCTTGGGGGTCCTCCGAGAGCAGTTCTTC. Amino acid sequence: CASSLGVLREQFF.

This clone appeared a single time. The J gene is TRBJ2-7, the V gene TRBV24-1; D gene unclear. V dropped 5 bases and J dropped 5 bases, with 9 bases sitting between them. This CDR3 is built from 12 residues. Germline V CDR1 and CDR2: KGHDR, SFDVKD. CDR3: CATSGSSHEQYF. The DNA for the CDR3 is TGTGCCACCAGTGGCTCGTCTCACGAGCAGTACTTC.